What follows are 11 T cell receptor beta chains derived from one specimen sequenced in a study of blood T cell repertoires in COVID-19. Profiling relied on immunoSEQ multiplex PCR, and the TCRdb table lists in-frame clones only, not all of them. The data contain about 390,000 clones, around 87% of them singletons. The specimen was peripheral blood. These receptors originate from a woman aged 55-75 years with COVID-19, enrolled during active disease.

The genes are TRBV4-2 and TRBJ1-2; perhaps TRBD1 as D (6 bases). V was shortened by 0 bases and J by 8 bases, with 19 bases between the two germline ends. Germline-derived CDR1 and CDR2 are LGHNA and YNFKEQ. This CDR3 has 16 residues. CDR3 coding DNA: TGTGCCAGCAGCCAAGAAGAGGGGGTAGGGGGTTTGGGCTACACCTTC. This sequence encodes CASSQEEGVGGLGYTF.

V usage is TRBV27 and J usage is TRBJ1-5; D not resolved. Trimming removed 2 bases from V and 4 bases from J, with 9 bases in between. CDR1 is MNHEY, CDR2 SMNVEV, per germline (reference sequence). There are 14 residues in the CDR3. The CDR3 nucleotides are TGTGCCAGCAGTTTAGACGGGTTAAATCAGCCCCAGCATTTT. Translation gives CASSLDGLNQPQHF.

The chain couples TRBV7-9 to TRBJ1-2; D possibly corresponds to TRBD1 (6 bases). The CDR3 is made up of 14 amino acids. Trimming shortened V by 1 base and J by 6 bases, and 12 bases separated the two germline ends. The germline gives CDR1 SEHNR, CDR2 FQNEAQ (reference sequence). In DNA form, the CDR3 reads TGTGCCAGCAGCTTAGGCCGACAGGATAATGGCTACACCTTC. Its protein product is CASSLGRQDNGYTF.

V gene TRBV5-1 combines with J gene TRBJ2-7, with a weak D call TRBD2 (6 bases). The CDR3 extends over 15 amino acids. Deletions cut 2 bases from V and 4 bases from J, with 16 bases between. The germline V gene encodes CDR1 SGHRS and CDR2 YFSETQ. For the CDR3, the DNA is TGCGCCAGCAGCTTATGGTGGGGGAGCGGGTACGAGCAGTACTTC. Protein product: CASSLWWGSGYEQYF.

The chain uses TRBV5-1 and TRBJ1-1, with a tentative D call TRBD1 (5 bases). The CDR3 length is 16 residues. The V end lost 4 bases, the J end lost 4 bases, and 20 bases lay between the germline ends. Germline assignment: CDR1 SGHRS and CDR2 YFSETQ. CDR3 bases: TGCGCCAGCAGCGTGCAGGGTAGTAGGTCGAGCACTGAAGCTTTCTTT. Translation: CASSVQGSRSSTEAFF. Full variable domain (outside the CDR3, taken from reference TRBV5-1 and TRBJ1-1): KAGVTQTPRYLIKTRGQQVTLSCSPISGHRSVSWYQQTPGQGLQFLFEYFSETQRNKGNFPGRFSGRQFSNSRSEMNVSTLELGDSALYLCASSVQGSRSSTEAFFGQGTRLTVV.

The V gene is TRBV7-2, the J gene TRBJ2-5; 8 nucleotides match TRBD2. Looked up from germline, CDR1 is SGHTA and CDR2 is FQGNSA. This CDR3 region has 14 residues. J was trimmed by 1 base and V by 6 bases; bases with no gene match: 4. The CDR3 DNA reads TGTGCCAGCAGATCCCGGGGGGGCCAAGAGACCCAGTACTTC. Its protein is CASRSRGGQETQYF. The full variable domain, rest sourced from reference TRBV7-2 and TRBJ2-5, is GAGVSQSPSNKVTEKGKDVELRCDPISGHTALYWYRQSLGQGLEFLIYFQGNSAPDKSGLPSDRFSAERTGGSVSTLTIQRTQQEDSAVYLCASRSRGGQETQYFGPGTRLLVL.

The rearrangement uses TRBV10-3 and TRBJ2-5; maybe TRBD2 (6 bases). V lost 11 bases to trimming and J lost 1 base, with 14 bases between them. Germline CDR1 reads ENHRY; CDR2 reads SYGVKD. The CDR3 consists of 13 residues. CDR3 protein: CASAGGLQETQYF. The CDR3, as DNA: TGTGCCTCCGCCGGGGGACTCCAAGAGACCCAGTACTTC.

The chain couples TRBV10-3 to TRBJ1-5; TRBD1 is a possible D gene (5 bases). Trimming took off 6 bases at V and 12 bases at J, with 21 bases between the two ends. There are 14 residues in the CDR3. Germline V gene data show CDR1 as ENHRY and CDR2 as SYGVKD. The CDR3 loop reads CAISAHAGTMDQHF. CDR3 nucleotides: TGTGCCATCAGCGCGCATGCCGGGACTATGGACCAGCATTTT.

In the case of this clone: This sample includes further DNA sequences coding for the same CDR3. V gene TRBV5-4 combines with J gene TRBJ1-1; D gene ambiguous. Trimming cost V 0 bases and J 1 base, with 4 bases left between them. This CDR3 comprises 13 residues. CDR1 is SGHNT and CDR2 is YYREEE in the germline V gene (reference sequence). This CDR3 is CASSLAQNTEAFF. CDR3 coding DNA: TGTGCCAGCAGCTTGGCCCAGAACACTGAAGCTTTCTTT.

The J gene is TRBJ2-6, the V gene TRBV5-4, with D perhaps TRBD1 (6 bases). Germline-derived CDR1 and CDR2 are SGHNT and YYREEE (reference sequence). The ends were cut back, 1 base at V and 2 bases at J, with 10 bases in the middle. There are 16 residues in the CDR3. CDR3 DNA sequence: TGTGCCAGCAGCTTGCAGGGGATAGCTGGGGCCAACGTCCTGACTTTC. Translated: CASSLQGIAGANVLTF.

The rearrangement uses TRBV7-2 and TRBJ2-5, with D perhaps TRBD1 (5 bases). V lost 4 bases to trimming and J lost 6 bases, with 15 bases between them. Germline V CDR1 and CDR2: SGHTA, FQGNSA. The CDR3 contains 14 residues. CDR3 loop: CASSSRTSQKTQYF. CDR3 DNA: TGTGCCAGCAGCTCCCGGACAAGCCAGAAGACCCAGTACTTC.